This T cell receptor (beta chain) was documented in a study of shared clonotypes between healthy human individuals (dated by TCRdb to 2020 to 2021). A note on the overall study: The cohort included three men and a couple of women between 18 and 49 years of age. For each donor, three plates each were used for CD4 naive and CD4 memory, two plates were used for CD8 naive, and one plate was used for CD8 memory. To estimate repertoire size and how much clonotypes are shared between individuals, the study performed deep sequencing of blood TCR repertoires from five healthy adults. Libraries were prepared and TCR repertoires were sequenced by different laboratories using diverse techniques, in order to increase sequencing depth and limit assay-specific biases. Between about 0.94 and 8.9 billion PBMCs per donor were obtained by leukapheresis.

The CDR3 holds 15 amino acids from the cysteine to the phenylalanine. Only the CDR3 part of the read is kept: 45 bases, read in frame from the first base. Between the V and J ends, shortened by 2 bases and 3 bases respectively, the junction contains 13 bases. Taken from the germline V gene, the CDR1 and CDR2 loops are SGDLS and YYNGEE. What the work shows at the level of the full study, not this receptor alone: Because the study included only a small number of donors, the genetic and exposure-history diversity represented was limited. Larger estimated clonotype richness was generally found for naive subsets than for memory subsets. Rarefaction of sorted-subset datasets indicated incomplete sequencing despite the large sequencing depth. Sampling was restricted to blood, and TCR repertoires in tissues likely differ from the TCR repertoires found in blood. Clonotypes shared by all four sorted-subset donors showed higher generation probabilities than non-shared clonotypes. Sharing across several donors was observed for around 5% of naive CD4, 3% to 4% of naive CD8, over 2% of memory CD4, and around 0.4% of memory CD8 clonotypes. Pairwise subsampling led to the expectation that sequencing depth would affect the degree of clonotype sharing among donors.

The donors were healthy, HIV-negative adults with no recently reported acute infections or vaccinations. All donors were Caucasian adults living in Nashville, Tennessee, USA. CD4+ T cells were enriched by magnetic negative selection; naive cells were then positively selected on CD45RA, and the negative fraction formed the memory subset. Blood was obtained by leukapheresis, after which PBMCs were separated by Ficoll-Histopaque density gradient centrifugation and cryopreserved in liquid nitrogen vapor phase. Analytical flow cytometry was used to check the purity and quantity of each magnetically sorted T cell population. Genomic DNA was isolated from every sorted fraction and measured by UV absorbance on a Nanodrop 2000c. About this clone: Its antigen specificity is not known. Qualities for individual bases were not recorded, and no much larger clone is one base off.

Using the deep immunoSEQ assay, TCR CDR3 regions were amplified from genomic DNA by multiplex PCR. Extracted genomic DNA from each cell subset was spread evenly across all wells of several immunoSEQ 96-well plates, with each plate serving as a replicate. For sorted subsets, each replicate PCR was loaded with 150 to 250 ng genomic DNA, equivalent to 25,000 to 35,000 T cell genomes. Purified libraries were quantified with a Qubit 3.0 fluorometer, sized on a Bioanalyzer 2100, and re-quantified with the KAPA Library Quantification kit. Every immunoSEQ 96-well plate was sequenced on a dedicated single-read 150-cycle Illumina NextSeq 550 flow cell. Processing in the source paper ran as follows. Because the immunoSEQ output held only junctional sequences and lacked quality scores, the filtering could not match the filtering applied to full-length reads. To assign V/J genes and CDR3, sequences were annotated using PyIR, a Python wrapper for IgBLAST v1.9, with IMGT germline references. Any read was removed if the V/J assignment was weak (E-value above 1e-6), the CDR3 was missing, or the read contained stop codons, out-of-frame junctions, or ambiguous translated residues. V3J clonotypes were defined as sequences sharing the same inferred V gene, J gene, and CDR3 amino acid sequence. Percentage overlap between repertoires was calculated by dividing the number of shared unique clonotypes by the size of the smaller repertoire. Repertoire richness was assessed with RTK rarefaction, the Chao1 estimator, and Recon v2.1 estimates of unobserved clonotypes. Generation probabilities for all TCRbeta clonotypes obtained by the gDNA method from a handful of donors were computed using OLGA. TCRdb obtained this table from immuneACCESS and retained in-frame rearrangements with V and J assigned. These tables miss some clones; where compared with another copy, unresolved V genes account for less than half of the shortfall, and the remainder is unexplained. Clonal size and the V and J genes are those of that table, whereas D and trimming came from the DNA. Within this sample are over 850,000 clones, with around three quarters of them counted one time only. The ten most abundant clones make up under 0.8% of the sample.

The chain uses TRBV9 and TRBJ2-3; tentative D gene TRBD1, with 6 bases matching. This clonotype was sampled from a man aged 18 to 29 in good health. Some clones in this sample may be carry-over from other donors' samples. Sequencing used memory CD4+ T cells from PBMCs. Sample cell subset or site, as interpreted from the label and publication: CD45RA-negative fraction. At the DNA level, the sequence is TGTGCCAGCAGCGTTAGTCAAGGGGGAACAGATACGCAGTATTTT. It encodes CASSVSQGGTDTQYF.